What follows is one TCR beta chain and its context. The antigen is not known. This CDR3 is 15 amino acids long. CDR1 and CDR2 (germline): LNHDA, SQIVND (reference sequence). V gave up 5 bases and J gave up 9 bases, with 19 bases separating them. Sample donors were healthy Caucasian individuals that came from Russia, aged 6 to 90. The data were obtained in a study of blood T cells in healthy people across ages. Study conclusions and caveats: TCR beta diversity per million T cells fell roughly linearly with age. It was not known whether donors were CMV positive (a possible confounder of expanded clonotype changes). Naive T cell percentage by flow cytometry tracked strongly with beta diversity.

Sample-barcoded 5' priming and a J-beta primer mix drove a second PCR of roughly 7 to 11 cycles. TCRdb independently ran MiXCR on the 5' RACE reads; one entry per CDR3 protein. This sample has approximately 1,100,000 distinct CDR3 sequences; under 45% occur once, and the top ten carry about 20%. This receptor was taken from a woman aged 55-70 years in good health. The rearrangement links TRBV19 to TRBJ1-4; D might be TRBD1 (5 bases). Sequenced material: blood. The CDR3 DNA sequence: TGTGCCAGTAGTTTAAGGACGGGACGAAATAAAAAACTGTTTTTT. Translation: CASSLRTGRNKKLFF.